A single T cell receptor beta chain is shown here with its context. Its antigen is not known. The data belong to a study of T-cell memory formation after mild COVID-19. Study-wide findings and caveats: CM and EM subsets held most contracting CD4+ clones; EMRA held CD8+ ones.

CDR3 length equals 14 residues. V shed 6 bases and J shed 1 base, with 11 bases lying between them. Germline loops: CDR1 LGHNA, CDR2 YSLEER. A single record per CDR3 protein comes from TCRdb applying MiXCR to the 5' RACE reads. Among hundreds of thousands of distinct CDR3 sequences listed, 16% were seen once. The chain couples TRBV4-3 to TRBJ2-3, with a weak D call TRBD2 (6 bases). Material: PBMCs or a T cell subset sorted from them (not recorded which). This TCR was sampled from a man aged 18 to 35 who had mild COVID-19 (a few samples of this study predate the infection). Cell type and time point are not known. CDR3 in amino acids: CASRLGGGTDTQYF. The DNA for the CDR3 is TGCGCCAGCAGGCTCGGCGGGGGCACAGATACGCAGTATTTT.